These 24 T cell receptor beta chains came from one sample sequenced in a study of T cells and Merkel cell carcinoma outcomes. Profiling relied on immunoSEQ multiplex PCR, and the TCRdb table lists in-frame clones only, not all of them. The sample gives under 20,000 clones, over 70% of which show up once; 3% to 3.5% is in the top ten. The sequencing input was tumor tissue from Merkel cell carcinoma. The receptors were sampled from a human donor with Merkel cell carcinoma.

The chain employs TRBV13 and TRBJ2-7; D not resolved. Deletions cut 4 bases from V and 2 bases from J, with 9 bases between. The germline gives CDR1 PRHDT, CDR2 FYEKMQ (reference sequence). This CDR3 region has 13 residues. CDR3 DNA sequence: TGTGCCAGCAGCTCTAGGCCGCCCTACGAGCAGTACTTC. This codes for CASSSRPPYEQYF.

This clone was recorded only once. V usage is TRBV7-3 and J usage is TRBJ1-2; 7 bases fit TRBD1. Losses at the gene ends were 4 bases for V and 8 bases for J; bases not matched to a gene: 7. Per the germline V gene, CDR1 is SGHTA and CDR2 is FQGTGA. CDR3 length: 13 residues. The CDR3 loop reads CASSSDRAGGYTF. DNA for the CDR3: TGTGCCAGCAGCTCCGACAGGGCGGGAGGCTACACCTTC. Together with reference TRBV7-3 and TRBJ1-2, the CDR3 gives the full variable domain: GAGVSQTPSNKVTEKGKYVELRCDPISGHTALYWYRQSLGQGPEFLIYFQGTGAADDSGLPNDRFFAVRPEGSVSTLKIQRTERGDSAVYLCASSSDRAGGYTFGSGTRLTVV.

V gene TRBV28 combines with J gene TRBJ2-5, with 10 bases lining up with TRBD2. Losses at the gene ends were 6 bases for V and 4 bases for J; bases not matched to a gene: 5. The CDR3 extends over 14 amino acids. Germline V gene data show CDR1 as MDHEN and CDR2 as SYDVKM. The CDR3 here is CASSLAGVGETQYF. CDR3 sequence (DNA): TGTGCCAGCAGCCTAGCGGGAGTAGGAGAGACCCAGTACTTC.

In the case of this clone: A junction end diverges from the germline sequence, so it may reflect a read error. The chain is built from TRBV9 and TRBJ1-4; 7 nucleotides line up with TRBD1. CDR3 length: 16 residues. Germline loops: CDR1 SGDLS, CDR2 YYNGEE. The CDR3 DNA follows: TGTGCCAGTAGCGTAGGGACAGCCAAGACGAAAGAAAAACTGTTTTTT. Translated, it gives CASSVGTAKTKEKLFF. The full variable domain, with the rest looked up from reference TRBV9 and TRBJ1-4, is DSGVTQTPKHLITATGQRVTLRCSPRSGDLSVYWYQQSLDQGLQFLIQYYNGEERAKGNILERFSAQQFPDLHSELNLSSLELGDSALYFCASSVGTAKTKEKLFFGSGTQLSVL.

V usage is TRBV25-1 and J usage is TRBJ2-2, with D tentatively TRBD1 (6 bases). Trimming cost V 6 bases and J 5 bases, with 10 bases left between them. Germline V CDR1 and CDR2: MGHDK, SYGVNS. This CDR3 has 13 amino acids. CDR3 sequence (DNA): TGTGCCAGCAGACCACAGGGTACCGGGGAGCTGTTTTTT. This codes for CASRPQGTGELFF.

This clone was picked up a small number of times. The J gene is TRBJ2-3, the V gene TRBV15; no clear D gene. The germline V and J ends were trimmed by 1 base and 3 bases, with 11 bases remaining between them. The CDR3 covers 15 residues. CDR1 and CDR2 (germline): LNHNV, YYDKDF (reference sequence). CDR3: CATSRGLRQTDTQYF. In DNA form, the CDR3 reads TGTGCCACCAGCAGAGGGTTGAGGCAGACAGATACGCAGTATTTT.

The chain uses TRBV15 and TRBJ1-3; D possibly corresponds to TRBD1 (6 bases). CDR3 length: 18 residues. The V and J ends lost 5 bases and 8 bases respectively, with 28 bases between them. CDR1 and CDR2 from the germline V gene are LNHNV and YYDKDF (reference sequence). The CDR3 region is CATSSHLFDYRDSDTIYF. The CDR3 region has the DNA TGTGCCACCAGCTCGCACCTTTTCGATTACAGGGACTCTGACACCATATATTTT.

The chain uses TRBV2 and TRBJ2-5; possibly TRBD1 for D (5 bases). The germline V and J ends were trimmed by 7 bases and 7 bases, with 7 bases remaining between them. Germline assignment: CDR1 SNHLY and CDR2 FYNNEI. The CDR3 spans 10 residues. The CDR3 here is CASTQGTQYF. The DNA for the CDR3 is TGTGCCAGCACGCAGGGGACCCAGTACTTC.

The V and J genes are TRBV28 and TRBJ2-7, with TRBD2 identical over 7 bases. The CDR3 runs 14 residues. With 7 bases clipped from V and 6 bases from J, the junction kept 12 bases outside the gene matches. Germline values: CDR1 MDHEN, CDR2 SYDVKM. CDR3: CASTLMRGFREQYF. The CDR3 DNA is TGTGCCAGCACCCTCATGCGGGGGTTTCGCGAGCAGTACTTC. Looking up the rest from reference TRBV28 and TRBJ2-7 gives the full variable domain: DVKVTQSSRYLVKRTGEKVFLECVQDMDHENMFWYRQDPGLGLRLIYFSYDVKMKEKGDIPEGYSVSREKKERFSLILESASTNQTSMYLCASTLMRGFREQYFGPGTRLTVT.

The gene calls are TRBV18 and TRBJ1-5, with D hard to call. V lost 3 bases and J 0 bases, leaving 6 bases between the germline ends. This CDR3 is built from 14 residues. The germline gives CDR1 KGHSH, CDR2 LQKENI. The CDR3 DNA reads TGTGCCAGCTCACCCACAGATAGCAATCAGCCCCAGCATTTT. It translates to CASSPTDSNQPQHF.

This clone was detected a few times. The V gene is TRBV5-1, the J gene TRBJ1-1; no definite D call. This CDR3 is built from 13 residues. V was pared by 2 bases and J by 3 bases, with 8 bases between. Germline CDR1 and CDR2: SGHRS and YFSETQ. As DNA, the CDR3 is TGCGCCAGCAGCTTCGGGGAAGACACTGAAGCTTTCTTT. Residues: CASSFGEDTEAFF.

The chain employs TRBV7-9 and TRBJ2-1, with TRBD2 as a possible D gene (5 bases). The V gene lost 3 bases and the J gene lost 8 bases, with 8 bases spanning the gap. The CDR3 is made up of 12 amino acids. Germline V gene lookup returns CDR1 SEHNR and CDR2 FQNEAQ (reference sequence). The CDR3 region has the DNA TGTGCCAGCAGCTTCGGGGTTGATGAGCAGTTCTTC. Encoded protein: CASSFGVDEQFF.

The chain links TRBV5-4 to TRBJ2-5; no firm D call. The CDR3 is 13 residues long. Germline V lookup: CDR1 SGHNT, CDR2 YYREEE (reference sequence). Trimming cost V 1 base and J 3 bases, with 7 bases left between them. Written as DNA, the CDR3 is TGTGCCAGCAGCTTGTCTGGGGAAGAGACCCAGTACTTC. It codes for CASSLSGEETQYF.

The genes are TRBV11-2 and TRBJ1-5; D gene ambiguous. CDR3 length: 13 amino acids. V lost 0 bases to trimming and J lost 4 bases, with 4 bases between them. Per the germline V gene, CDR1 is SGHAT and CDR2 is FQNNGV. The CDR3 nucleotides are TGTGCCAGCAGCTTAGAAAGTAATCAGCCCCAGCATTTT. This gives the protein CASSLESNQPQHF.

In this sample, this clone is medium-sized (0.01 to 0.1%). Within the sample, other DNA sequences also encode this same CDR3. This chain connects TRBV7-9 to TRBJ2-5; unclear D gene. The CDR3 spans 10 residues. Germline CDR1 reads SEHNR; CDR2 reads FQNEAQ (reference sequence). V lost 4 bases and J lost 4, with 1 base in between. In DNA, the CDR3 is TGTGCCAGCAGCTCAGAGACCCAGTACTTC. Its protein is CASSSETQYF.

The rearrangement joins TRBV2 to TRBJ1-5, with 9 positions matching TRBD1. Trimming at V came to 8 bases and at J to 6 bases, leaving 11 bases not matched to a gene. CDR3 length equals 15 residues. Germline V gives CDR1 SNHLY, CDR2 FYNNEI. CDR3 sequence (DNA): TGTGCCAGCGCCCAAGGACAGGGGTCGGCTCAGCCCCAGCATTTT. Translation gives CASAQGQGSAQPQHF.

CDR3 sequence reads: CAWSEGAPDTQYF. In DNA, the CDR3 is TGTGCCTGGAGTGAGGGCGCCCCAGATACGCAGTATTTT. The chain links TRBV30 to TRBJ2-3; no firm D call. Germline loops: CDR1 GTSNPN, CDR2 SVGIG (reference sequence). The ends were cut back, 1 base at V and 4 bases at J, with 9 bases in the middle. The CDR3 is 13 residues long.

The chain employs TRBV5-1 and TRBJ1-1, with D perhaps TRBD1 (5 bases). Trimming removed 4 bases at V and 5 bases at J, with 12 bases between. The V gene's germline CDR1 is SGHRS and CDR2 YFSETQ. The CDR3 totals 13 residues. This CDR3 is CASSPGGSTEAFF. CDR3 DNA sequence: TGCGCCAGCAGCCCGGGGGGGTCGACTGAAGCTTTCTTT.

The rearrangement uses TRBV4-2 and TRBJ1-4; D not resolved. Germline values: CDR1 LGHNA, CDR2 YNFKEQ. Trimming pared 2 bases from V and 5 bases from J, leaving 12 bases between. This CDR3 has 15 residues. The CDR3 bases are TGTGCCAGCAGCCAAATAGACCGACGGAATGAAAAACTGTTTTTT. The encoded protein is CASSQIDRRNEKLFF.

The chain uses TRBV5-4 and TRBJ2-7; a possible D gene is TRBD1 (5 bases). This CDR3 is built from 14 residues. V was trimmed by 4 bases and J by 3 bases, leaving 14 bases between them. In germline, CDR1 is SGHNT, CDR2 YYREEE (reference sequence). CDR3 nucleotides: TGTGCCAGCAGCCACGGACACGGCCTCTACGAGCAGTACTTC. Protein sequence: CASSHGHGLYEQYF.

The chain uses TRBV5-1 and TRBJ2-7, with D unclear. Trimming cost V 4 bases and J 2 bases, with 22 bases left between them. Germline CDR1 reads SGHRS; CDR2 reads YFSETQ. CDR3 length: 17 residues. The CDR3 spells CASSRIKTVSGPYEQYF. In DNA, the CDR3 is TGCGCCAGCAGCCGTATTAAGACGGTCTCGGGCCCCTACGAGCAGTACTTC.

CDR3 residues: CASSFGGGTGLYEQYF. The CDR3 nucleotides are TGTGCCAGCAGCTTTGGGGGTGGGACAGGACTCTACGAGCAGTACTTC. This chain links TRBV5-4 with TRBJ2-7, with 8 bases fitting TRBD1. Germline-derived CDR1 and CDR2 are SGHNT and YYREEE (reference sequence). J gave up 3 bases and V 2 bases, and 10 bases lay outside the gene matches. The CDR3 is made up of 16 amino acids.

The chain is built from TRBV15 and TRBJ2-3, with D possibly matching TRBD1 (5 bases). The V gene's germline CDR1 is LNHNV and CDR2 YYDKDF (reference sequence). The ends were cut back, 4 bases at V and 0 bases at J, with 20 bases in the middle. This CDR3 region has 18 residues. The CDR3 protein is CATSTYPRTIPSTDTQYF. In DNA form, the CDR3 reads TGTGCCACCAGCACCTACCCGAGGACAATCCCTAGCACAGATACGCAGTATTTT.

This chain uses TRBV7-3 with TRBJ2-3, with D tentatively TRBD1 or TRBD2 (5 bases each). CDR1 is SGHTA and CDR2 is FQGTGA in the germline V gene. The length of the CDR3 is 15 residues. Trimming removed 7 bases from V and 0 bases from J, with 14 bases in between. In DNA, the CDR3 is TGTGCCAGCACCCTCGGGGCCTCTAGCACAGATACGCAGTATTTT. As protein: CASTLGASSTDTQYF.